This T cell receptor beta chain derives from a study of shared clonotypes between healthy human individuals. V was clipped by 3 bases and J by 5 bases, with 8 bases between them. CDR1 and CDR2 from the germline V gene are SEHNR and FQNEAQ (reference sequence). This CDR3 has 14 residues. Clones were read by immunoSEQ multiplex PCR, and TCRdb kept only the in-frame ones, dropping some. The data contain about a million clones, approximately 76% of them seen just once; the ten biggest clones take up approximately 1.5%. Sequenced material: memory CD4+ T cells sorted from blood. The subset here: CD45RA-negative fraction. The rearrangement uses TRBV7-9 and TRBJ1-6; possibly TRBD1 for D (6 bases). The TCR sequence derives from a young man in good health. The CDR3 is CASSFDRNNSPLHF. DNA of the CDR3: TGTGCCAGCAGCTTCGACAGGAATAATTCACCCCTCCACTTT.